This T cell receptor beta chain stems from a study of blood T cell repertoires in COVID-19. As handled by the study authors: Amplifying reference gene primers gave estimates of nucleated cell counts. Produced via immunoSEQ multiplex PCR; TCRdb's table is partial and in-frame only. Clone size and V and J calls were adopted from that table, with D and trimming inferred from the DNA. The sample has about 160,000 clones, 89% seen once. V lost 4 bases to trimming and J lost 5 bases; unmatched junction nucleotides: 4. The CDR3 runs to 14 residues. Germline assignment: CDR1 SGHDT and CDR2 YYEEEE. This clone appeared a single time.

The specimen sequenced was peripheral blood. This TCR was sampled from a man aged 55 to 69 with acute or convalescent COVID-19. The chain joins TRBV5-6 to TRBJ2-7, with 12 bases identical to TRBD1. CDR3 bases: TGTGCCAGCAGCACGGGACAGGGGGCCGACGAGCAGTACTTC. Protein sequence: CASSTGQGADEQYF.